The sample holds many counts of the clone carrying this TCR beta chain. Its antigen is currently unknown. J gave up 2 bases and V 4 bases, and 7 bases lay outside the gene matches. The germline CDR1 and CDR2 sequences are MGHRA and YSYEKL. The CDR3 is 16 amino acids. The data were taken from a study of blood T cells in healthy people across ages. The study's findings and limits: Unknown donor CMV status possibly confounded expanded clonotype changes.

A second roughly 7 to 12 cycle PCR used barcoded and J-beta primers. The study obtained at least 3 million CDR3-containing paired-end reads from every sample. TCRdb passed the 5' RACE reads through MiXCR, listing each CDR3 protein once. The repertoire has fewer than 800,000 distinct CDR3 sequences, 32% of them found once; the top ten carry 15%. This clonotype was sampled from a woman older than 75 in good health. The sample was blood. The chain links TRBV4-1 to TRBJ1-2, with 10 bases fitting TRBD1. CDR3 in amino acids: CASSPTGTGENYGYTF. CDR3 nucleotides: TGCGCCAGCAGCCCTACGGGGACAGGGGAAAACTATGGCTACACCTTC.